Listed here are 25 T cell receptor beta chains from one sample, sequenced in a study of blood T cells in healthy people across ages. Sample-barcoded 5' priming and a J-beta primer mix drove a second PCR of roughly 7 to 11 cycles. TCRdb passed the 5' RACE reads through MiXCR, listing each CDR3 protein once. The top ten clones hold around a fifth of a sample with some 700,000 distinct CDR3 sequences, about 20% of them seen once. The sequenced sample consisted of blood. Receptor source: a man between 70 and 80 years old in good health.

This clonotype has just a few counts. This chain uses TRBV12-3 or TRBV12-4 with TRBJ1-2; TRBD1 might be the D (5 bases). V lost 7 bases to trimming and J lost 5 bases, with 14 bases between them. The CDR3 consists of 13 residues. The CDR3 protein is CASMLGAGYGYTF. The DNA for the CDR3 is TGTGCCAGCATGTTAGGGGCTGGGTATGGCTACACCTTC.

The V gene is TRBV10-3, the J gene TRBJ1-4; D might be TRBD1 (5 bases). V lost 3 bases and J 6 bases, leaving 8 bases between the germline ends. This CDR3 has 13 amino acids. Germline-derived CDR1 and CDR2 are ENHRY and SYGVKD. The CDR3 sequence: CAISESGDEKLFF. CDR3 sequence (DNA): TGTGCCATCAGTGAATCGGGGGATGAAAAACTGTTTTTT.

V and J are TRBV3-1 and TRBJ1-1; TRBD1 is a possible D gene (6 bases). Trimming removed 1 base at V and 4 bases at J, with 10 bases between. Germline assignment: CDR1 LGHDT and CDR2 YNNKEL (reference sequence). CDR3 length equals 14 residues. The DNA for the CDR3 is TGTGCCAGCAGCCAAGGGTGGGGGCCCACTGAAGCTTTCTTT. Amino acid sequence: CASSQGWGPTEAFF.

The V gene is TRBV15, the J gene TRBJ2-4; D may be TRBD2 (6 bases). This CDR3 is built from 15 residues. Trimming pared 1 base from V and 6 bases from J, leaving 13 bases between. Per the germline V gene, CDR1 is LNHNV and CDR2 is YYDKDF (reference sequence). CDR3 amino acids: CATSRAGVSGNIQYF. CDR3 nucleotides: TGTGCCACCAGCAGAGCGGGGGTCAGCGGAAACATTCAGTACTTC.

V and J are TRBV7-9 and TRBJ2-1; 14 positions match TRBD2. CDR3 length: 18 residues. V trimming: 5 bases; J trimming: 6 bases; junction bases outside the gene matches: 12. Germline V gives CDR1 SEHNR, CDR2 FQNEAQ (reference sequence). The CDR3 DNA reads TGTGCCAGCAGCCCCACAGGACTAGCGGGGGGCCAAAGCAATGAGCAGTTCTTC. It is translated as CASSPTGLAGGQSNEQFF.

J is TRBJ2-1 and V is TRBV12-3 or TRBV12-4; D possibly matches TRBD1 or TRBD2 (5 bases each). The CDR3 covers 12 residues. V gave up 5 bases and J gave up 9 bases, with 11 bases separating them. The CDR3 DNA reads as TGTGCCAGCAGTCCTTCGAGGGGTGAGCAGTTCTTC. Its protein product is CASSPSRGEQFF.

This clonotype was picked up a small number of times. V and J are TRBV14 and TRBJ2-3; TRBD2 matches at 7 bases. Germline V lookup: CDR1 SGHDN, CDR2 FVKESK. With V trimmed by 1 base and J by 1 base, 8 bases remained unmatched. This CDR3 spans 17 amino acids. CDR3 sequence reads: CASSQVYAGRGTDTQYF. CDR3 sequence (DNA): TGTGCCAGCAGCCAAGTTTACGCGGGGAGGGGCACAGATACGCAGTATTTT.

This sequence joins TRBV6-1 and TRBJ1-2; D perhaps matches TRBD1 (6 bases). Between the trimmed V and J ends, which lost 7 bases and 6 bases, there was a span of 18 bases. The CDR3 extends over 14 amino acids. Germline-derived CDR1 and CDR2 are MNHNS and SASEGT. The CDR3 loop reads CASNERGGWDGYTF. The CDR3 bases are TGTGCCAGCAACGAGCGGGGGGGCTGGGATGGCTACACCTTC.

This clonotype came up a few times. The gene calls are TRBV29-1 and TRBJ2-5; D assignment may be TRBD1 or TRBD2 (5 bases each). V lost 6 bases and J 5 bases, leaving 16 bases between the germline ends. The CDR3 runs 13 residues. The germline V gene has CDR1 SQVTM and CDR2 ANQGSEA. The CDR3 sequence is CSVDPGSRETQYF. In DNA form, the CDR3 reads TGCAGCGTCGACCCAGGGAGCAGGGAGACCCAGTACTTC.

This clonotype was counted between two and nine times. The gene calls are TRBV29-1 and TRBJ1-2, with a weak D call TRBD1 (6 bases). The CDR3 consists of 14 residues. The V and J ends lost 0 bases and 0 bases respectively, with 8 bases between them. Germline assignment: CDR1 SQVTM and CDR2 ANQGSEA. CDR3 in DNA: TGCAGCGTTGAAGACAGGGGATCTAACTATGGCTACACCTTC. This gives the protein CSVEDRGSNYGYTF.

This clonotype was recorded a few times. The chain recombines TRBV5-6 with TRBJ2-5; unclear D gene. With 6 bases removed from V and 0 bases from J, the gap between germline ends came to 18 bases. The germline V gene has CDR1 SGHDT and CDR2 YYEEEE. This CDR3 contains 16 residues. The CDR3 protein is CASNKQLGSYQETQYF. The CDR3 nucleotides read TGTGCCAGCAACAAACAATTGGGCTCTTACCAAGAGACCCAGTACTTC.

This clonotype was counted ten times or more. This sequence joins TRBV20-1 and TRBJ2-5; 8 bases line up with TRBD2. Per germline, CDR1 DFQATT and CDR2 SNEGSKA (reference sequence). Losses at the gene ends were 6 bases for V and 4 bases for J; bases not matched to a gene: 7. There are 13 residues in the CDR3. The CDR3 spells CSAPRSGRETQYF. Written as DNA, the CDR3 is TGCAGTGCCCCAAGAAGCGGGAGAGAGACCCAGTACTTC.

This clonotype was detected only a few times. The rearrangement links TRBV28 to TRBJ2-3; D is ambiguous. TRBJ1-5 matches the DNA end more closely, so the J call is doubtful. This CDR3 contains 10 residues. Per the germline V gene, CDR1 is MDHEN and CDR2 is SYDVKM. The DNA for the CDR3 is TGTGCAAGCGGTACAGATACGCAGCATTTT. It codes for CASGTDTQHF.

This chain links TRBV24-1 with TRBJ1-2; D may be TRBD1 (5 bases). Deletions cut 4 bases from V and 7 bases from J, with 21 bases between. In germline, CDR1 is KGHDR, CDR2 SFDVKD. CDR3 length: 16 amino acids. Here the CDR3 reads CATSDSPGTPRSGYTF. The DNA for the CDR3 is TGTGCCACCAGTGACTCCCCCGGGACCCCTCGCAGTGGCTACACCTTC.

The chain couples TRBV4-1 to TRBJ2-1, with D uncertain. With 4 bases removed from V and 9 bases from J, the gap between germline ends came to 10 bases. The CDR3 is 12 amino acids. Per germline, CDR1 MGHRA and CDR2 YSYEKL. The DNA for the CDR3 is TGCGCCAGCAGCCGTGGCGGTGGTGAGCAGTTCTTC. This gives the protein CASSRGGGEQFF.

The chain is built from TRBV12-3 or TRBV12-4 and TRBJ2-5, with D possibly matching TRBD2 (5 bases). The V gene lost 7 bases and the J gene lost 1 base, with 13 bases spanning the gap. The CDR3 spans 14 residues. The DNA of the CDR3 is TGTGCCAGCACCGTATCCGGACTCCAAGAGACCCAGTACTTC. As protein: CASTVSGLQETQYF.

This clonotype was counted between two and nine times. CDR3 coding DNA: TGTGCCAGCAGTTTAGGCGGGAGTGGAAACATTCAGTACTTC. Protein sequence: CASSLGGSGNIQYF. This chain joins TRBV28 and TRBJ2-4; 7 positions match TRBD2. This CDR3 is built from 14 residues. CDR1 is MDHEN, CDR2 SYDVKM, per germline. Unmatched junction bases numbered 4, after V lost 2 bases and J lost 6 bases.

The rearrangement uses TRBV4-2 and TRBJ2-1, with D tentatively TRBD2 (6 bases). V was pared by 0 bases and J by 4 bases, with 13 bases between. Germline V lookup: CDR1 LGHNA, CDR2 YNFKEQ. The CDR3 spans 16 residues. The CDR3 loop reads CASSQDPRGSYNEQFF. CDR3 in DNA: TGTGCCAGCAGCCAAGATCCCCGGGGGAGTTACAATGAGCAGTTCTTC.

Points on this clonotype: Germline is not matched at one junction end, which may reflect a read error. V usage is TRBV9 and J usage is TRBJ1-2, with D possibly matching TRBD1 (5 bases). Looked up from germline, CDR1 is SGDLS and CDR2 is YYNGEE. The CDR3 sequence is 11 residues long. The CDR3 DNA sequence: TGTGCCAGCAGCGACAGGACCTTATTTGCCTTC. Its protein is CASSDRTLFAF.

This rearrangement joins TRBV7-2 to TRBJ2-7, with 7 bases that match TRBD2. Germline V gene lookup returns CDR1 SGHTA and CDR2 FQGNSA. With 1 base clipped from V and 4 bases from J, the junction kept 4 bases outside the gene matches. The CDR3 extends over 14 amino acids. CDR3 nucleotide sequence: TGTGCCAGCAGCTTAGAGCGGGGCTTATACGAGCAGTACGTC. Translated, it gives CASSLERGLYEQYV.

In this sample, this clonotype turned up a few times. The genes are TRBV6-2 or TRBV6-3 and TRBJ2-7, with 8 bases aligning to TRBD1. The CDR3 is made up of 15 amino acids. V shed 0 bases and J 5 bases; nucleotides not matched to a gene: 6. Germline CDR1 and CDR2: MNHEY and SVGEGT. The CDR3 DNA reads TGTGCCAGCAGTTACTCAGGGATACAGGGGGACGAGCAGTACTTC. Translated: CASSYSGIQGDEQYF.

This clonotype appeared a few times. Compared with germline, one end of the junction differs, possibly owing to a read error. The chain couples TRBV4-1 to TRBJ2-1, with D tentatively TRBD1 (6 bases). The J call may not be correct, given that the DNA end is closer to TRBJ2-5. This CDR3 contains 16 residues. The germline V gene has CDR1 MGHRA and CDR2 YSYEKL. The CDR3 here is CASSQDETGPQGTQYF. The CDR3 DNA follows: TGCGCCAGCAGCCAAGATGAGACAGGACCCCAAGGGACCCAGTACTTC.

The CDR3 loop reads CASSQETNTEAFF. The DNA for the CDR3 is TGCGCCAGCAGCCAAGAAACCAACACTGAAGCTTTCTTT. V gene TRBV4-3 combines with J gene TRBJ1-1; no firm D call. From germline, CDR1 is LGHNA and CDR2 YSLEER. The CDR3 contains 13 residues. V gave up 0 bases and J gave up 2 bases, with 4 bases separating them.

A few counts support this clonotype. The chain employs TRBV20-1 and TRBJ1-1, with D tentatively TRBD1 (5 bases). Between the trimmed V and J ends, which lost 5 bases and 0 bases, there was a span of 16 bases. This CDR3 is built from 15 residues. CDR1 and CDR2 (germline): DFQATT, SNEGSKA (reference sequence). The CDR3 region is CSAALGAGMNTEAFF. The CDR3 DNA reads TGCAGTGCTGCCCTAGGGGCGGGTATGAACACTGAAGCTTTCTTT.

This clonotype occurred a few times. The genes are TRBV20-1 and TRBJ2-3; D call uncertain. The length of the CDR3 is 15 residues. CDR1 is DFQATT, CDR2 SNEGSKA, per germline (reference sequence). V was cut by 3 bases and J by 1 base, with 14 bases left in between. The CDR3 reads CSARSPAERTDTQYF. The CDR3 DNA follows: TGCAGTGCTAGGAGCCCCGCAGAACGCACAGATACGCAGTATTTT.